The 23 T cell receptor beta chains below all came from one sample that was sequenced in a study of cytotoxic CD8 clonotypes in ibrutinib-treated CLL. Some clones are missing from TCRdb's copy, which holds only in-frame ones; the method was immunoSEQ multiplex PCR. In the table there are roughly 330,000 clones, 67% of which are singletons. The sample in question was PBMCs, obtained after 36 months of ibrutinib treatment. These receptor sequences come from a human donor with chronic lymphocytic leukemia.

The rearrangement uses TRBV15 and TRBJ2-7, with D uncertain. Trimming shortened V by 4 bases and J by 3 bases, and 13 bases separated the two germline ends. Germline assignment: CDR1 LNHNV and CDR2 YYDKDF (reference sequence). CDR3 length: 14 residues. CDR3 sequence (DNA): TGTGCCACCAGCATCAAGTTCGGTTTCTACGAGCAGTACTTC. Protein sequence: CATSIKFGFYEQYF.

This CDR3 is CASSQLVQVGYEQYF. As DNA, the CDR3 is TGCGCCAGCAGCCAACTAGTCCAGGTGGGCTACGAGCAGTACTTC. This chain connects TRBV4-3 to TRBJ2-7; D is undetermined. The germline CDR1 and CDR2 sequences are LGHNA and YSLEER. The CDR3 extends over 15 amino acids. Trimming removed 2 bases from V and 3 bases from J, with 14 bases in between.

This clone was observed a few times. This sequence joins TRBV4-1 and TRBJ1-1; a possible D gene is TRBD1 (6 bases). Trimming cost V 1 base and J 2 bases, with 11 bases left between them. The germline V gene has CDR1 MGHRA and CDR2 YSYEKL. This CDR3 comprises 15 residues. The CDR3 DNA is TGCGCCAGCAGCCAAGTTGTCAGGGGAAACACTGAAGCTTTCTTT. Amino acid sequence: CASSQVVRGNTEAFF.

Here the CDR3 reads CASSLTGGEETQYF. Here the CDR3 DNA reads TGTGCCAGCAGCCTGACAGGAGGTGAAGAGACCCAGTACTTC. The rearrangement uses TRBV9 and TRBJ2-5; tentatively, D is TRBD1 (6 bases). Germline CDR1 and CDR2: SGDLS and YYNGEE. This CDR3 comprises 14 residues. The V and J ends lost 4 bases and 3 bases respectively, with 13 bases between them.

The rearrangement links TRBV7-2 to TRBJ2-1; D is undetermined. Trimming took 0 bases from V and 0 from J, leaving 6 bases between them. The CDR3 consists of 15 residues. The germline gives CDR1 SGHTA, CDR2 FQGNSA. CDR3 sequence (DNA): TGTGCCAGCAGCTTAGCGGACCGCTCCTACAATGAGCAGTTCTTC. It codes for CASSLADRSYNEQFF.

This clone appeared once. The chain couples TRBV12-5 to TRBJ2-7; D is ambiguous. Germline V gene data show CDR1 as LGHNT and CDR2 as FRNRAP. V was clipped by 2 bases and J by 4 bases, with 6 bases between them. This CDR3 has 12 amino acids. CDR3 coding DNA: TGTGCTAGTGGTTTGCCGCTTTACGAGCAGTACTTC. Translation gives CASGLPLYEQYF.

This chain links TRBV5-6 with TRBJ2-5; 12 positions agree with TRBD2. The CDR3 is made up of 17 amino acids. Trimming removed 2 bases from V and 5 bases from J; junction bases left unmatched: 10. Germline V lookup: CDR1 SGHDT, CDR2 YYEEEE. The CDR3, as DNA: TGTGCCAGCAGCTTTCCCAAACTAGCGGGGGGATTTGAGACCCAGTACTTC. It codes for CASSFPKLAGGFETQYF.

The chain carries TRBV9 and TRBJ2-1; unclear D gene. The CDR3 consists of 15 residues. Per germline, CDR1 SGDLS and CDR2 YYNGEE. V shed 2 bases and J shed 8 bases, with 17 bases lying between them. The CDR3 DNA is TGTGCCAGCAGCGTGCCATACTCCACCCGCGATGAGCAGTTCTTC. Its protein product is CASSVPYSTRDEQFF.

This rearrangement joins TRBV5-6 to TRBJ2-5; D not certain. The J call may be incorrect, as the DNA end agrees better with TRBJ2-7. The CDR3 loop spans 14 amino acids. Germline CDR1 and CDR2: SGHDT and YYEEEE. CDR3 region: CASSPGLGTYEQYF. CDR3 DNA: TGTGCCAGCAGCCCAGGATTGGGTACCTACGAGCAGTACTTC.

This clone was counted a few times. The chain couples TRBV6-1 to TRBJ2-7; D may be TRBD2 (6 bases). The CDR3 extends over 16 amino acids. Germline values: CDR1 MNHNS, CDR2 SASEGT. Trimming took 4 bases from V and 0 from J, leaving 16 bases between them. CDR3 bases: TGTGCCAGCAGTGCCGGGGGACCGAGGAGCTCCTACGAGCAGTACTTC. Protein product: CASSAGGPRSSYEQYF.

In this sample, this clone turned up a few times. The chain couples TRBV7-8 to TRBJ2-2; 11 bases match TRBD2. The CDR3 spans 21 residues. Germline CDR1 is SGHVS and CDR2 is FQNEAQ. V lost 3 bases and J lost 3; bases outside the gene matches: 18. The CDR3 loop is CASSFRRGKTSGMIDTGELFF. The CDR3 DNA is TGTGCCAGCAGCTTCCGCCGAGGAAAGACTAGCGGGATGATAGACACCGGGGAGCTGTTTTTT. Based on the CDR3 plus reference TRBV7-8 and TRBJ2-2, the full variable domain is GAGVSQSPRYKVAKRGQDVALRCDPISGHVSLFWYQQALGQGPEFLTYFQNEAQLDKSGLPSDRFFAERPEGSVSTLKIQRTQQEDSAVYLCASSFRRGKTSGMIDTGELFFGEGSRLTVL.

CDR3: CASSLGYASGGFQETQYF. The CDR3, as DNA: TGTGCCAGCAGCTTAGGTTACGCAAGCGGGGGGTTCCAAGAGACCCAGTACTTC. The V and J genes are TRBV11-2 and TRBJ2-5; 9 bases match TRBD2. Germline V CDR1 and CDR2: SGHAT, FQNNGV. The CDR3 sequence is 18 residues long. The V gene end was trimmed by 1 base and the J gene end by 1 base; junction bases not matched to a gene: 10.

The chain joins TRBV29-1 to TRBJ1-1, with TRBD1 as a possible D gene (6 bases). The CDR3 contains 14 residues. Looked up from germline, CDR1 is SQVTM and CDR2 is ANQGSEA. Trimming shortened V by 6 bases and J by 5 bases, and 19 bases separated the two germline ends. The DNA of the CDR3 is TGCAGCGTCGGCCGGCTGGGGGCGAAAACTGAAGCTTTCTTT. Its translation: CSVGRLGAKTEAFF. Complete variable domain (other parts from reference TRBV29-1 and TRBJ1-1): SAVISQKPSRDICQRGTSLTIQCQVDSQVTMMFWYRQQPGQSLTLIATANQGSEATYESGFVIDKFPISRPNLTFSTLTVSNMSPEDSSIYLCSVGRLGAKTEAFFGQGTRLTVV.

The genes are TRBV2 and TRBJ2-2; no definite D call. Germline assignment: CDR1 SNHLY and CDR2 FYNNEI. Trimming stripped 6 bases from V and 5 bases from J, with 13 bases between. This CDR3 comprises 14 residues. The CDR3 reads CASRARLQTGELFF. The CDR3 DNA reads TGTGCCAGCAGAGCCCGACTCCAAACCGGGGAGCTGTTTTTT.

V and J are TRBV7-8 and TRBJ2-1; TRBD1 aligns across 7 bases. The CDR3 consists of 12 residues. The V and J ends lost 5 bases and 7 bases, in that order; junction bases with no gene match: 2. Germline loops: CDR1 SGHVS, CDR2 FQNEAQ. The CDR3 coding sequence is TGTGCCAGCAGCCACAGGGGAAATGAGCAGTTCTTC. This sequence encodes CASSHRGNEQFF.

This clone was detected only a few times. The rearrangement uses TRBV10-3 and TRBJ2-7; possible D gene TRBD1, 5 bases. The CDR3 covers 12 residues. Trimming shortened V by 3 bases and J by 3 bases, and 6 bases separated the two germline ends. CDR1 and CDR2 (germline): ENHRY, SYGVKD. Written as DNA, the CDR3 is TGTGCCATCAGTGATCAGGGCTACGAGCAGTACTTC. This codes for CAISDQGYEQYF.

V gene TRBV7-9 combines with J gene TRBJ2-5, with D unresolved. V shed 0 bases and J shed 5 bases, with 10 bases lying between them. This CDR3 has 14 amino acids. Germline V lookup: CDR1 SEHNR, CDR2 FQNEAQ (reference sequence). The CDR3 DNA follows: TGTGCCAGCAGCTTAGCACAGACCCGGGAGACCCAGTACTTC. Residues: CASSLAQTRETQYF.

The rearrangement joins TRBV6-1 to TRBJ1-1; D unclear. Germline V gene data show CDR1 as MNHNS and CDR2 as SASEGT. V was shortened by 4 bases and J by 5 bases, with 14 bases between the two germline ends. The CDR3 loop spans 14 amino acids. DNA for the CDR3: TGTGCCAGCAGTGGGAAGGGTGAAGGAACTGAAGCTTTCTTT. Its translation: CASSGKGEGTEAFF.

The CDR3 DNA reads as TGTGCCAGCAGCTTGGCCAGGGGGGCAGAGACCCAGTACTTC. Encoded protein: CASSLARGAETQYF. The chain carries TRBV5-4 and TRBJ2-5; D perhaps matches TRBD1 (7 bases). CDR1 and CDR2 (germline): SGHNT, YYREEE (reference sequence). CDR3 length: 14 amino acids. Trimming stripped 0 bases from V and 4 bases from J, with 10 bases between.

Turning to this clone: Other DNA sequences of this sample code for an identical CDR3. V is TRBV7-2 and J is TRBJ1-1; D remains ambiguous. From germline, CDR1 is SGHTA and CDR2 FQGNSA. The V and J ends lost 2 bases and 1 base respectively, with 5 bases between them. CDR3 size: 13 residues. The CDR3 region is CASSLSWNTEAFF. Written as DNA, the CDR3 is TGTGCCAGCAGCTTATCGTGGAACACTGAAGCTTTCTTT.

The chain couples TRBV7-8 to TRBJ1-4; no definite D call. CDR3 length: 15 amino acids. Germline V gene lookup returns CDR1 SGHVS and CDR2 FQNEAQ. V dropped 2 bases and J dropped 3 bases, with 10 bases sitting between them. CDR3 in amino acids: CASSLWYSANEKLFF. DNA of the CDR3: TGTGCCAGCAGCTTATGGTACAGTGCTAATGAAAAACTGTTTTTT.

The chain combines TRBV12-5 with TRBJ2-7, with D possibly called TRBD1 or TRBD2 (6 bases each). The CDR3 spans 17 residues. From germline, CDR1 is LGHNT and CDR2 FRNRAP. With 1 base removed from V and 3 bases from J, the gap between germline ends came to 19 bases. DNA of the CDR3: TGTGCTAGTGGTTTGGCTATCTTGGGCGGGGACAACTACGAGCAGTACTTC. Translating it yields CASGLAILGGDNYEQYF.

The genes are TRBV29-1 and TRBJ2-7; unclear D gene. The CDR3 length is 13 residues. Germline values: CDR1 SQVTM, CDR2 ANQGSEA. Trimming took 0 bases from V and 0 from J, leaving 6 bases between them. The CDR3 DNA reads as TGCAGCGTTGAAGAGAGATTCTCCTACGAGCAGTACTTC. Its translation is CSVEERFSYEQYF.